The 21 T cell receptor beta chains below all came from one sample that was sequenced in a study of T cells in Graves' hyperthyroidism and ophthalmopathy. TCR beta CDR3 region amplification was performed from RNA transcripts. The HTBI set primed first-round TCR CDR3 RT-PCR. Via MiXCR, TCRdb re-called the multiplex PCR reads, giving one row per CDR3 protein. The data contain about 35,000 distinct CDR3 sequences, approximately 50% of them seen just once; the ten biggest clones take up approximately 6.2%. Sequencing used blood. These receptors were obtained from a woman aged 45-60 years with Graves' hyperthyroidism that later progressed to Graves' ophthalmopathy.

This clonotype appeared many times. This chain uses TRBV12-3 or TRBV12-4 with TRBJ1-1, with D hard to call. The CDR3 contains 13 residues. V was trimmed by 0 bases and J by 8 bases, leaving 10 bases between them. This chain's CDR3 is CASSLASGQEAFF. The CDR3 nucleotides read TGTGCCAGCAGTTTAGCGTCAGGCCAGGAAGCTTTCTTT.

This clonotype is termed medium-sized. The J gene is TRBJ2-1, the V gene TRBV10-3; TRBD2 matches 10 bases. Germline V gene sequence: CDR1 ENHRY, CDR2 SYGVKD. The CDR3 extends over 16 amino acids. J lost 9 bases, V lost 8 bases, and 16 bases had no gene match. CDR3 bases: TGTGCCATCTCTTTGGCGGCTAGCGGGAGAGGTGGTGAGCAGTTCTTC. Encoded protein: CAISLAASGRGGEQFF.

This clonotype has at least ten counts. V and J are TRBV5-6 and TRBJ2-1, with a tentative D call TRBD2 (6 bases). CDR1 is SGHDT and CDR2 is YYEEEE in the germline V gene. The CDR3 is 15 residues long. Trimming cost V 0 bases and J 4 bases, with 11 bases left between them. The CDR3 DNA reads TGTGCCAGCAGCTTGGACCCTAGCGTATACAATGAGCAGTTCTTC. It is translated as CASSLDPSVYNEQFF. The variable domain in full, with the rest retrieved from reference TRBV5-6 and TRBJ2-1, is DAGVTQSPTHLIKTRGQQVTLRCSPKSGHDTVSWYQQALGQGPQFIFQYYEEEERQRGNFPDRFSGHQFPNYSSELNVNALLLGDSALYLCASSLDPSVYNEQFFGPGTRLTVL.

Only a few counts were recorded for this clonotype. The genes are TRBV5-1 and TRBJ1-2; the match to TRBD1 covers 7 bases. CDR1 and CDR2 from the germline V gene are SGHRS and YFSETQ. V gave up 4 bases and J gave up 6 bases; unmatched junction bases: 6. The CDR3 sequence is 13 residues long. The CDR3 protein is CASSATGADGYTF. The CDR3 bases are TGCGCCAGCAGCGCCACAGGGGCCGATGGCTACACCTTC.

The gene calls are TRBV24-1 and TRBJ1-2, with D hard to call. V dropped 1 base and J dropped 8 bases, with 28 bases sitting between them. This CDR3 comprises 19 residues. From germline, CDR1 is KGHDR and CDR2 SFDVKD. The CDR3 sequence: CATSDFGGRSLVGTEGYTF. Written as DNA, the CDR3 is TGTGCCACCAGTGATTTCGGCGGGAGATCATTGGTGGGAACAGAAGGCTACACCTTC.

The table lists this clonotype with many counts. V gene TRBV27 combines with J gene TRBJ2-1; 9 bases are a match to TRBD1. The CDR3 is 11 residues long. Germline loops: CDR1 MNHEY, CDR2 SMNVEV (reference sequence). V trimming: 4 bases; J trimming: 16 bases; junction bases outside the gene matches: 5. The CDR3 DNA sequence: TGTGCCAGCAGTTCACAGGGGGCGTTATTCTTC. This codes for CASSSQGALFF.

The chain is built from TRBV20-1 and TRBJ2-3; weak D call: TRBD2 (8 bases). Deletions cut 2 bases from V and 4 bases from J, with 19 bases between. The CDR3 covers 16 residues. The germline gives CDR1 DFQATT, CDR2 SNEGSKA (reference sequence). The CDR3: CSARWDSGGIADTQYF. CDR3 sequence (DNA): TGCAGTGCTAGATGGGACAGCGGGGGAATAGCAGATACGCAGTATTTT.

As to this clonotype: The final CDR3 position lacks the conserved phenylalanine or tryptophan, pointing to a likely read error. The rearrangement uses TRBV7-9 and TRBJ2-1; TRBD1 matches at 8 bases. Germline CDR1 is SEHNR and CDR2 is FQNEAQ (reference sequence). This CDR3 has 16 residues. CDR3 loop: CANSYLAGTGYNEQFI. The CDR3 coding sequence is TGTGCCAACAGCTACCTCGCCGGGACAGGCTACAATGAGCAGTTCATC.

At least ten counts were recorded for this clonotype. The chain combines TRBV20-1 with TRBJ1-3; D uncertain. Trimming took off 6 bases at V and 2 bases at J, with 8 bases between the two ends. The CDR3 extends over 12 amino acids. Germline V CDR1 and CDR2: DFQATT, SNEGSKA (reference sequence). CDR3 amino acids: CSALSPGNTIYF. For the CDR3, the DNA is TGCAGTGCCCTGAGTCCTGGAAACACCATATATTTT.

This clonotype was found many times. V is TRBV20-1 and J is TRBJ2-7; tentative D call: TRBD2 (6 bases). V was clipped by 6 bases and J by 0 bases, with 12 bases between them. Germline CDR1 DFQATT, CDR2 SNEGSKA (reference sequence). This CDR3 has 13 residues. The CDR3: CSAGTLPSYEQYF. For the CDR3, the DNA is TGCAGTGCCGGGACTTTGCCCTCCTACGAGCAGTACTTC.

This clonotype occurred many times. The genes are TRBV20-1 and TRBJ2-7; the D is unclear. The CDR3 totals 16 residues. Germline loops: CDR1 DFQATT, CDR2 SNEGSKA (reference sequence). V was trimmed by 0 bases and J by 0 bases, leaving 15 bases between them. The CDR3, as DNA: TGCAGTGCTAGAGATTCCGCTTCCTTTGGCTCCTACGAGCAGTACTTC. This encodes CSARDSASFGSYEQYF.

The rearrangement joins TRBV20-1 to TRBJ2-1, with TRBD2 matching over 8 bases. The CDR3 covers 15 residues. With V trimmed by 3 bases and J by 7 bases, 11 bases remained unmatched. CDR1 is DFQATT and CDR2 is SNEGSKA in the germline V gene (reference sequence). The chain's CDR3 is CSASLSGSLMNEQFF. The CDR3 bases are TGCAGTGCTAGCCTCAGCGGGAGTCTAATGAATGAGCAGTTCTTC.

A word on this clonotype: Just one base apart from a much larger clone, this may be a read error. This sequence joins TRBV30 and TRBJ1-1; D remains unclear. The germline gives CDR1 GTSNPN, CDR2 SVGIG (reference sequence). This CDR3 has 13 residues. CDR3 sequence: CAWREDPDTEALF. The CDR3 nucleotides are TGTGCCTGGAGAGAAGACCCAGACACTGAAGCTTTGTTT.

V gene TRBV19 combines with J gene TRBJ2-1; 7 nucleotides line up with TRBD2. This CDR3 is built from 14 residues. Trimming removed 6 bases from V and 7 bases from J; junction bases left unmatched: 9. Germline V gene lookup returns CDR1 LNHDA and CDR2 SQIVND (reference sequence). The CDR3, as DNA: TGTGCCAGTAGCCTGACTAGCCGAAGAAATGAGCAGTTCTTC. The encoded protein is CASSLTSRRNEQFF. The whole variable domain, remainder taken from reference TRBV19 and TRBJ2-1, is DGGITQSPKYLFRKEGQNVTLSCEQNLNHDAMYWYRQDPGQGLRLIYYSQIVNDFQKGDIAEGYSVSREKKESFPLTVTSAQKNPTAFYLCASSLTSRRNEQFFGPGTRLTVL.

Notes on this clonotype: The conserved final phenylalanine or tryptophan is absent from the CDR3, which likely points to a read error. The CDR3 loop is CSASDGAETQHY. In nucleotides, the CDR3 is TGCAGTGCTAGCGATGGGGCTGAGACCCAGCATTAT. The V and J genes are TRBV20-1 and TRBJ1-5; D may be TRBD1 (5 bases). CDR3 length: 12 amino acids. Trimming took off 3 bases at V and 11 bases at J, with 14 bases between the two ends. Germline V CDR1 and CDR2: DFQATT, SNEGSKA (reference sequence).

CDR3 in DNA: TGTGCCAGCAGAACCGGGACAGGGTCCTACGAGCAGTACTTC. It is translated as CASRTGTGSYEQYF. The chain uses TRBV2 and TRBJ2-7; 9 bases align to TRBD1. CDR1 and CDR2 from the germline V gene are SNHLY and FYNNEI. This CDR3 spans 14 amino acids. V dropped 6 bases and J dropped 1; count of bases not matched to a gene: 4. Supplemented by reference TRBV2 and TRBJ2-7, the full variable domain reads EPEVTQTPSHQVTQMGQEVILRCVPISNHLYFYWYRQILGQKVEFLVSFYNNEISEKSEIFDDQFSVERPDGSNFTLKIRSTKLEDSAMYFCASRTGTGSYEQYFGPGTRLTVT.

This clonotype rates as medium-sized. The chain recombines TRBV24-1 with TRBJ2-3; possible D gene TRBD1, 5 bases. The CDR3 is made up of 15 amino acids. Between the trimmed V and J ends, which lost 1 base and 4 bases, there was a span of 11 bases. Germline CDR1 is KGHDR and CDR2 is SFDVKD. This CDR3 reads CATSDFQGLADTQYF. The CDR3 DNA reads TGTGCCACCAGTGATTTTCAGGGTCTAGCAGATACGCAGTATTTT.

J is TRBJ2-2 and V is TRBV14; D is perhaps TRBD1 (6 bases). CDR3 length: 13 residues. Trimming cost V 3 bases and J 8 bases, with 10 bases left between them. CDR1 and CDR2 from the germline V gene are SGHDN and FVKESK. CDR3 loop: CASSQPGTGELFF. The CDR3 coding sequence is TGTGCCAGCAGCCAGCCAGGGACAGGGGAGCTGTTTTTT.

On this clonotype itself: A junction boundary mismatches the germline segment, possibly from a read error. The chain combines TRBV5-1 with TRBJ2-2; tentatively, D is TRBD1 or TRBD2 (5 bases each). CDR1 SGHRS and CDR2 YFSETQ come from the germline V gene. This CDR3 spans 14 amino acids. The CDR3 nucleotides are TGTGCCAGCAGCTACTCTTTACCAAATGGGGGGCTGTTTTTT. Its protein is CASSYSLPNGGLFF. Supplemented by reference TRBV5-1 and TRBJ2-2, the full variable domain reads KAGVTQTPRYLIKTRGQQVTLSCSPISGHRSVSWYQQTPGQGLQFLFEYFSETQRNKGNFPGRFSGRQFSNSRSEMNVSTLELGDSALYLCASSYSLPNGGLFFGEGSRLTVL.

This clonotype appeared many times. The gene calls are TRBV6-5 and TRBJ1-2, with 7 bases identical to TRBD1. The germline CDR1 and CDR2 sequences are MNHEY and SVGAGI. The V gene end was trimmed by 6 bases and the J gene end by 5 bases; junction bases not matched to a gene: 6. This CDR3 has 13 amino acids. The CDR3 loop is CASSPTGRYGYTF. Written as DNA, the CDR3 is TGTGCCAGCAGCCCGACAGGGCGTTATGGCTACACCTTC.

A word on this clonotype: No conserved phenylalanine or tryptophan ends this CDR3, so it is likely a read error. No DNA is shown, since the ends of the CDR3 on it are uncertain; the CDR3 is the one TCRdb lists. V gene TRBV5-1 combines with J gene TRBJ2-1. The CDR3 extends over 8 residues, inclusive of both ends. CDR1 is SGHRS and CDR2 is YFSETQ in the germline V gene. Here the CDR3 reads CASSPDTP.